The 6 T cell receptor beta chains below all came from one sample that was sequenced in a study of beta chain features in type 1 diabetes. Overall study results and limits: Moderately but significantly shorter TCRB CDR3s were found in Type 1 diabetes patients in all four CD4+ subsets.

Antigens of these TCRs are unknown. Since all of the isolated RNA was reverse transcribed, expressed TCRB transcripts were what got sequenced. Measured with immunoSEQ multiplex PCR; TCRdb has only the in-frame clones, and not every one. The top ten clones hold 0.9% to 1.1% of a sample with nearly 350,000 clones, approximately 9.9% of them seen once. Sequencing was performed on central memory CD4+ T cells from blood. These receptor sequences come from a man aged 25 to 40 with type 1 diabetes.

The CDR3 here is CASSTGTEETQYF. The CDR3 bases are TGTGCCAGCAGCACCGGGACAGAAGAGACCCAGTACTTC. This chain links TRBV5-4 with TRBJ2-5; the match to TRBD1 covers 7 bases. This CDR3 contains 13 residues. The ends lost 4 bases at V and 3 bases at J; junction bases unmatched: 3. CDR1 and CDR2 (germline): SGHNT, YYREEE (reference sequence).

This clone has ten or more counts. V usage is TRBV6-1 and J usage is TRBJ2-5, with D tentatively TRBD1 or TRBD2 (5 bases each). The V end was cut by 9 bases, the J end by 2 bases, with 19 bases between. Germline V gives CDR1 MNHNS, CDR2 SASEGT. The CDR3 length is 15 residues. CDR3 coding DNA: TGTGCCAGTTCCCGAGTGGGACCCCGACAAGAGACCCAGTACTTC. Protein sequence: CASSRVGPRQETQYF.

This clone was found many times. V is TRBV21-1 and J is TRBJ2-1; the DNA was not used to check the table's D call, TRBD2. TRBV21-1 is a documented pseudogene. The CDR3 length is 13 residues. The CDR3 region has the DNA TGTGCCAGCAGGATACGGTTCTACAATGAGCAGTTCTTC. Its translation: CASRIRFYNEQFF.

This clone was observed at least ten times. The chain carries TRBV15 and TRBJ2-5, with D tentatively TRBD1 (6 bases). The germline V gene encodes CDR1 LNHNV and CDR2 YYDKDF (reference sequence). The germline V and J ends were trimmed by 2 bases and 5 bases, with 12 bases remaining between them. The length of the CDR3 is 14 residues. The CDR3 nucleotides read TGTGCCACCAGCAGATCAGGGGCTTCGGAGACCCAGTACTTC. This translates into CATSRSGASETQYF.

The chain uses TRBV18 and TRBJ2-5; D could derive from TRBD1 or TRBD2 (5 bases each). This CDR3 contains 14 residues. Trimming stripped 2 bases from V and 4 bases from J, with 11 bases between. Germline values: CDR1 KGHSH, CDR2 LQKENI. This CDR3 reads CASSPARGPETQYF. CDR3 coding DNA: TGTGCCAGCTCACCAGCGAGGGGCCCAGAGACCCAGTACTTC.

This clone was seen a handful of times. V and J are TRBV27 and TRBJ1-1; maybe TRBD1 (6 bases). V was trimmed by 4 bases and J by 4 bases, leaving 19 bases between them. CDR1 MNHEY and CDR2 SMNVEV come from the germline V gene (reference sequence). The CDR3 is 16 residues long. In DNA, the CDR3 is TGTGCCAGCAGTTCCGACTCCACAGGGTTAAGCACTGAAGCTTTCTTT. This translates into CASSSDSTGLSTEAFF.